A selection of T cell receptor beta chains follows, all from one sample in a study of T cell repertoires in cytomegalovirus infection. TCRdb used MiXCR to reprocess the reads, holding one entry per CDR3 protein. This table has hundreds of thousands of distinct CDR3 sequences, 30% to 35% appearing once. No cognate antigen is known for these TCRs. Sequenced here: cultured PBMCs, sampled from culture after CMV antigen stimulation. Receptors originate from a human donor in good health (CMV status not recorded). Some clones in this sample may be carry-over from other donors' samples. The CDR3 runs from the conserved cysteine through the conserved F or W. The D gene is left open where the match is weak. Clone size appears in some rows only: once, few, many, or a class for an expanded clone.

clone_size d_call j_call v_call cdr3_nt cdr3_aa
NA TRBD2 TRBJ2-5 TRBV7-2 TGTGCCAGCAGCATCGTAGCGGGAGACCTCCAAGAGACCCAGTACTTC CASSIVAGDLQETQYF
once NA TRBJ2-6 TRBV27 TGTGCCAGCATGAGATTCACCTCTGGGGCCAACGTCCTGACTTTC CASMRFTSGANVLTF
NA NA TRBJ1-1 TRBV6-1 TGTGCCAGCAGTCTCAGGGGATTGGTGAACACTGAAGCTTTCTTT CASSLRGLVNTEAFF
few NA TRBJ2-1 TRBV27 TGTGCCAGCAGTTTAACGACGGCAAATGAGCAGTTCTTC CASSLTTANEQFF
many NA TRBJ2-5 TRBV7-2 TGTGCCAGCAGCTTGCTCCAAGAGACCCAGTACTTC CASSLLQETQYF
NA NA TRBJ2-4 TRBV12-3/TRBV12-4 TGTGCCAGCAGTTTTTCGGGAGTAGCCAAAAACATTCAGTACTTC CASSFSGVAKNIQYF
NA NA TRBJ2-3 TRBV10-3 TGTGCCATCAGTGCCCGGTTCACCTCAGATACGCAGTATTTT CAISARFTSDTQYF
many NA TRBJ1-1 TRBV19 TGTGCCAGTAGCCCCCAGAGAGGCACTGAAGCTTTCTTT CASSPQRGTEAFF
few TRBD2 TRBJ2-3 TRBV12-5 TGTGCTAGTGGTTCGGGACTAGCGGGAGGCACAGATACGCAGTATTTT CASGSGLAGGTDTQYF
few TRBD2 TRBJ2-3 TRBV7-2 TGTGCCAGCACACTAGCGGAGGGGCAAAGACATTTT CASTLAEGQRHF
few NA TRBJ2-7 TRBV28 TGTGCCAGCAGCCAGGGCCCGACAGACGAGCAGTACTTC CASSQGPTDEQYF
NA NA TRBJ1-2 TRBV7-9 TGTGCCAGCAGCTTAGTAGGGGATGTTGTTGGCTACACCTTC CASSLVGDVVGYTF
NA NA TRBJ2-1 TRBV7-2 TGTGCCAGCATCGACCTGGGCCCCTACAATGAGCAGTTCTTC CASIDLGPYNEQFF
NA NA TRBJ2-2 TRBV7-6 TGTGCCAGCAGCTTCCAGAAACCGAACACCGGGGAGCTGTTTTTT CASSFQKPNTGELFF
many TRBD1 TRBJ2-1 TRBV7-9 TGTGCCAGCAGCTCAACTACCGGGACAGGCGTTTACAATGAGCAGTTCTTC CASSSTTGTGVYNEQFF
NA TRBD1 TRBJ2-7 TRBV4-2 TGTGCCAGCAGCCAAGGTGGGGCACCGGGACAGGGTGCCTACGAGCAGTACTTC CASSQGGAPGQGAYEQYF
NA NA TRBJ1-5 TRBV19 TGTGCCAGTAGTTCTCCCTGGTTTGGGGAAAATCAGCCCCAGCATTTT CASSSPWFGENQPQHF
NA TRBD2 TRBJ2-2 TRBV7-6 TGTGCCAGCAGCCCACCGGGACTAACGTCTACCGGGGAGCTGTTTTTT CASSPPGLTSTGELFF
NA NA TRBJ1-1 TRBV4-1 TGCGCCAGCAGCCAAGATCCGGACATGAACACTGAAGCTTTCTTT CASSQDPDMNTEAFF
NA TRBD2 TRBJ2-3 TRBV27 TGTGCCACTTCCTTCCGACTAGCGTGGGGAAATACGCAGTATTTT CATSFRLAWGNTQYF
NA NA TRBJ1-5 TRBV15 TGTGCCACCAGCAGCGACCCGGGGGCCCGTTATCAGCCCCAGCATTTT CATSSDPGARYQPQHF
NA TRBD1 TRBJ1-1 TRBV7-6 TGTGCCAGCAGCTTAATACAGGGGGCTGATGAAGCTTTCTTT CASSLIQGADEAFF
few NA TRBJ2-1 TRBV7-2 TGTGCCAGCAGCACGTATGTTTCCAATGAGCAGTTCTTC CASSTYVSNEQFF
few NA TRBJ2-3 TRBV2 TGTGCCAGCAGTGACGGAGATAACACAGATACGCAGTATTTT CASSDGDNTDTQYF
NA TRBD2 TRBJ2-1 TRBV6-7 TGTGCCAGCAGTTGGGAGCGGGAGGGCCTCAATGAGCAGTTCTTC CASSWEREGLNEQFF
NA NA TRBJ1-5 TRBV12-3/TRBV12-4 TGTGCCAGCAGTTTAGGGCCCAATAGAGGCAATCAGCCCCAGCATTTT CASSLGPNRGNQPQHF
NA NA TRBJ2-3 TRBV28 TGTGCCAGCAGTTTGAGTGAAATTCGTGCTAGCACAGATACGCAGTATTTT CASSLSEIRASTDTQYF
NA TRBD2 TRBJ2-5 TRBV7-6 TGTGCCAGCAGCTTTACCGTCGCGGGAGGACGAGAGACCCAGTACTTC CASSFTVAGGRETQYF
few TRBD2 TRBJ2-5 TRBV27 TGTGCCAGCAGTATCGAGCGGGATAACCAAGAGACCCAGTACTTC CASSIERDNQETQYF
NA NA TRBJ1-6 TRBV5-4 TGTGCCAGCAGCTGGGACGGAGCCGGCGGTTCACCCCTCCACTTT CASSWDGAGGSPLHF
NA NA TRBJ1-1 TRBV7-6 TGTGCCAGCAGCTTAAGAGAAGACAGTGAAGCTTTCTTT CASSLREDSEAFF
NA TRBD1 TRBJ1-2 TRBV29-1 TGCAGCGCACAGGGGACCTATGGCTACACCTTC CSAQGTYGYTF
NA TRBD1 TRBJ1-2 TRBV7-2 TGTGCCAGCAGCACCCAGACAGGGCTGGGCTACACCTTC CASSTQTGLGYTF
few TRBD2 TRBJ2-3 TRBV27 TGTGCCAGCAGTCCGGAAATGTTCGGACTAGCGGTAGATACGCAGTATTTT CASSPEMFGLAVDTQYF
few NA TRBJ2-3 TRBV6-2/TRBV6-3 TGTGCCAGCAGCCTGGATAGGCCGCGCACAGATACGCAGTATTTT CASSLDRPRTDTQYF
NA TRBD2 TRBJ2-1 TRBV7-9 TGTGCCAGCAGTCAGCGGGGTAGCTCCTACAATGAGCAGTTCTTC CASSQRGSSYNEQFF
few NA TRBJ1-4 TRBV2 TGTGCCAGCAGTGAAGCTCGTGTGTCGGAAAAACTGTTTTTT CASSEARVSEKLFF